Following are 18 T cell receptor beta chains from one sample sequenced in a study of T cells in Graves' hyperthyroidism and ophthalmopathy. RNA transcripts were the template for amplifying TCR beta CDR3 regions. With the HTBI primer set, the TCR CDR3 went through a first round of RT-PCR. TCRdb recomputed calls from the multiplex PCR reads with MiXCR, one row per CDR3 protein. The sample records 300,000 to 450,000 distinct CDR3 sequences, about 15% being singletons. The specimen was blood. These receptors were obtained from a woman in her late teens or twenties with Graves' hyperthyroidism that later progressed to Graves' ophthalmopathy.

The chain recombines TRBV20-1 with TRBJ1-4; 7 bases match TRBD1. Germline V gene data show CDR1 as DFQATT and CDR2 as SNEGSKA (reference sequence). Trimming at V came to 3 bases and at J to 4 bases, leaving 11 bases not matched to a gene. This CDR3 region has 16 residues. CDR3 nucleotide sequence: TGCAGTGCTAGCCCTCAAGTAGACAGGGTTAATGAAAAACTGTTTTTT. Amino acids: CSASPQVDRVNEKLFF.

The table lists this clonotype with many counts. The CDR3 region has the DNA TGCGCCAGCAGCTTGCGGGGGAAGGAGCAGTTCTTC. Translation gives CASSLRGKEQFF. The chain couples TRBV5-1 to TRBJ2-1, with D possibly TRBD2 on 6 matching bases. V lost 1 base and J lost 10, with 9 bases in between. Germline assignment: CDR1 SGHRS and CDR2 YFSETQ. CDR3 length: 12 residues.

The sample holds one count of this clonotype. The chain carries TRBV27 and TRBJ2-2, with a possible D match to TRBD1 (7 bases). Germline loops: CDR1 MNHEY, CDR2 SMNVEV (reference sequence). This CDR3 has 18 residues. The germline V and J ends were trimmed by 6 bases and 3 bases, with 23 bases remaining between them. Written as DNA, the CDR3 is TGTGCCAGCAGCGTTACCTCCTCGGACAGGAGGGACACCGGGGAGCTGTTTTTT. This codes for CASSVTSSDRRDTGELFF.

The rearrangement links TRBV28 to TRBJ1-3; 7 nucleotides agree with TRBD1. The J segment lost 3 bases and the V segment lost 6 bases, leaving 20 bases of the junction unmatched. The germline V gene has CDR1 MDHEN and CDR2 SYDVKM. The CDR3 loop spans 19 amino acids. The CDR3 loop is CASSPGGGQRLRYGNTIYF. The CDR3 DNA sequence: TGTGCCAGCAGCCCCGGTGGGGGACAGCGCCTTCGATATGGAAACACCATATATTTT.

This clonotype was detected many times. The genes are TRBV29-1 and TRBJ2-1, with 8 bases aligning to TRBD1. The V gene end was trimmed by 7 bases and the J gene end by 6 bases; junction bases not matched to a gene: 5. This CDR3 is 12 amino acids long. CDR1 is SQVTM, CDR2 ANQGSEA, per germline. CDR3 sequence (DNA): TGCAGCGACTCACAGGGGGGCAATGAGCAGTTCTTC. Amino acid sequence: CSDSQGGNEQFF.

This clonotype has at least ten counts. CDR3 loop: CASSSLGQGYEQYF. For the CDR3, the DNA is TGTGCCAGCAGCTCTCTTGGACAGGGGTACGAGCAGTACTTC. The chain recombines TRBV27 with TRBJ2-7, with TRBD1 matching 9 bases. V was pared by 6 bases and J by 4 bases, with 7 bases of the junction left unmatched. The germline V gene has CDR1 MNHEY and CDR2 SMNVEV (reference sequence). This CDR3 has 14 residues.

This clonotype has a count of ten or more. The V call is TRBV12-3 or TRBV12-4, the J call TRBJ2-1; 12 nucleotides match TRBD2. The CDR3 has 17 amino acids. V lost 6 bases and J lost 7; bases outside the gene matches: 13. CDR3 nucleotide sequence: TGTGCCAGCAGACCACTAGCGGGAGGCTTCCCAGGGAATGAGCAGTTCTTC. This translates into CASRPLAGGFPGNEQFF.

In this sample, this clonotype turned up many times. The chain joins TRBV18 to TRBJ2-7; D unresolved. CDR3 size: 13 residues. The germline V gene encodes CDR1 KGHSH and CDR2 LQKENI. The V gene lost 6 bases and the J gene lost 7 bases, with 16 bases spanning the gap. CDR3 DNA: TGTGCCAGCTCGTCGAAAACCCTGGGGGAGCAGTACTTC. It is translated as CASSSKTLGEQYF. The whole variable domain, remainder taken from reference TRBV18 and TRBJ2-7, is NAGVMQNPRHLVRRRGQEARLRCSPMKGHSHVYWYRQLPEEGLKFMVYLQKENIIDESGMPKERFSAEFPKEGPSILRIQQVVRGDSAAYFCASSSKTLGEQYFGPGTRLTVT.

This clonotype was counted many times. The chain is built from TRBV20-1 and TRBJ2-3; D is unresolved. The CDR3 spans 13 residues. In germline, CDR1 is DFQATT, CDR2 SNEGSKA (reference sequence). Trimming cost V 5 bases and J 5 bases, with 14 bases left between them. The CDR3 DNA follows: TGCAGTGCTCCTGAAGGGATTAGAGATACGCAGTATTTT. Translating it yields CSAPEGIRDTQYF.

In this sample, this clonotype turned up a few times. The rearrangement links TRBV27 to TRBJ2-1; 8 bases are a match to TRBD2. CDR1 MNHEY and CDR2 SMNVEV come from the germline V gene (reference sequence). Trimming took 3 bases from V and 2 from J; bases not matched to a gene: 3. This CDR3 has 15 residues. The CDR3 DNA reads TGTGCCAGCAGTTTTAGGGGACTAGCCTACAATGAGCAGTTCTTC. Its protein is CASSFRGLAYNEQFF.

The chain has TRBV28 and TRBJ1-6; 7 nucleotides align to TRBD1. CDR3 size: 16 residues. J lost 7 bases, V lost 4 bases, and 10 bases had no gene match. In germline, CDR1 is MDHEN, CDR2 SYDVKM. The CDR3 loop is CASSSGGGPKNSPLHF. CDR3 DNA: TGTGCCAGCAGTTCGGGAGGGGGCCCTAAAAATTCACCCCTCCACTTT.

This clonotype was counted ten times or more. The chain recombines TRBV3-1 with TRBJ1-2; D unclear. The V end was cut by 2 bases, the J end by 7 bases, with 5 bases between. The CDR3 is 11 amino acids. Per the germline V gene, CDR1 is LGHDT and CDR2 is YNNKEL (reference sequence). The DNA for the CDR3 is TGTGCCAGCAGCCAACCTGGTGGCTACACCTTC. Amino acids: CASSQPGGYTF. Drawing the rest from reference TRBV3-1 and TRBJ1-2, the complete variable domain is DTAVSQTPKYLVTQMGNDKSIKCEQNLGHDTMYWYKQDSKKFLKIMFSYNNKELIINETVPNRFSPKSPDKAHLNLHINSLELGDSAVYFCASSQPGGYTFGSGTRLTVV.

This clonotype was recorded at least ten times. This rearrangement joins TRBV12-3 or TRBV12-4 to TRBJ1-3; D might be TRBD1 (5 bases). V was trimmed by 4 bases and J by 2 bases, leaving 15 bases between them. This CDR3 region has 16 residues. CDR3 sequence: CASSSALSGPGNTIYF. DNA for the CDR3: TGTGCCAGCAGTTCCGCATTATCGGGGCCTGGAAACACCATATATTTT.

The chain joins TRBV28 to TRBJ2-1, with 14 nucleotides matching TRBD2. With 2 bases clipped from V and 10 bases from J, the junction kept 1 base outside the gene matches. Germline assignment: CDR1 MDHEN and CDR2 SYDVKM. This CDR3 region has 14 residues. CDR3 sequence: CASSLGTSGREQFF. The CDR3 DNA follows: TGTGCCAGCAGTTTAGGGACTAGCGGGAGAGAGCAGTTCTTC. Full variable domain (outside the CDR3, taken from reference TRBV28 and TRBJ2-1): DVKVTQSSRYLVKRTGEKVFLECVQDMDHENMFWYRQDPGLGLRLIYFSYDVKMKEKGDIPEGYSVSREKKERFSLILESASTNQTSMYLCASSLGTSGREQFFGPGTRLTVL.

The chain has TRBV19 and TRBJ1-1; no clear D. The CDR3 length is 14 residues. Trimming stripped 3 bases from V and 0 bases from J, with 8 bases between. Germline V CDR1 and CDR2: LNHDA, SQIVND (reference sequence). The CDR3 bases are TGTGCCAGTAGTATCCCCCACATGAACACTGAAGCTTTCTTT. Protein sequence: CASSIPHMNTEAFF.

Notes on this clonotype: A read error may produce the germline difference seen at one junction end. V and J are TRBV4-3 and TRBJ2-7, with 9 bases aligning to TRBD1. This CDR3 spans 16 amino acids. CDR1 is LGHNA and CDR2 is YSLEER in the germline V gene. CDR3: CASSHSPTGGYDEQHF. Written as DNA, the CDR3 is TGCGCCAGCAGCCACTCCCCCACAGGGGGCTACGACGAGCAGCACTTC.

This clonotype was seen ten or more times. The chain has TRBV10-3 and TRBJ2-2; 8 nucleotides agree with TRBD2. The junction had 8 bases not matched to a gene; V was cut back by 6 bases and J by 5 bases. The CDR3 has 15 amino acids. Germline-derived CDR1 and CDR2 are ENHRY and SYGVKD. The CDR3 sequence is CAIRRAGEGTGELFF. The CDR3 bases are TGTGCCATCAGGAGAGCGGGAGAGGGTACCGGGGAGCTGTTTTTT.

CDR3 bases: TGCGCCAGCAGCTTGGCAGGGATTAGCACCGGGGAGCTGTTTTTT. Translation: CASSLAGISTGELFF. The V gene is TRBV5-1, the J gene TRBJ2-2, with D possibly TRBD1 on 5 matching bases. V was trimmed by 0 bases and J by 4 bases, leaving 10 bases between them. Per germline, CDR1 SGHRS and CDR2 YFSETQ. This CDR3 contains 15 residues.